This record looks at one TCR beta chain sequence and its context. The V and J ends lost 2 bases and 8 bases respectively, with 9 bases between them. The CDR3 extends over 11 amino acids. Per germline, CDR1 SQVTM and CDR2 ANQGSEA. This sample is part of a study of patients and donors after allogeneic stem cell transplantation. Each CDR3 protein gets one entry after TCRdb re-called the RT-PCR reads with MiXCR. The data contain some 880,000 distinct CDR3 sequences, roughly 18% of them singletons. The receptor's source is a human donor who was either an allogeneic HSCT recipient or a stem cell or donor lymphocyte infusion donor (not recorded which). It is not recorded whose cells these are; they may come from a transplant donor. The sample taken for sequencing was blood, either unsorted or a sorted T cell fraction (not recorded which). The chain is built from TRBV29-1 and TRBJ1-1; D might be TRBD1 (5 bases). The CDR3 protein is CSVEFKGEAFF. As DNA, the CDR3 is TGCAGCGTTGAATTTAAGGGGGAAGCTTTCTTT.